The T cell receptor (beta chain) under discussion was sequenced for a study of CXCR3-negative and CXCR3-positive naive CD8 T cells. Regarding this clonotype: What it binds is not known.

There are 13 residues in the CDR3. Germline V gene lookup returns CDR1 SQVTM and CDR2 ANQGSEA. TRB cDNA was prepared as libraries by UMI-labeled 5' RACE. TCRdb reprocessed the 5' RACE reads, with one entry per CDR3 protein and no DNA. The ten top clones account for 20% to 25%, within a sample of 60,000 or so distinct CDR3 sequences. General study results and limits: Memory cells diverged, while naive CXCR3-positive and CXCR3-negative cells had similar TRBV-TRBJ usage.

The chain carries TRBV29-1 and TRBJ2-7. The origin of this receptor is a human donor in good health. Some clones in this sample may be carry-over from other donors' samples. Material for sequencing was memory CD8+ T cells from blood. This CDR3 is CSVADGMDYEQYF.